Sequencing of this T cell receptor (beta chain) was carried out in a study of T cell changes during pregnancy in multiple sclerosis (dated by TCRdb to about 2019). Describing the broader study: The study examined how the T cell repertoire changed over the course of pregnancy in women with multiple sclerosis.

Remarks on this clone: Its antigen is currently not known. Base quality data are lacking; no much larger clone is found one base away.

The library was generated by the immunoSEQ multiplex PCR assay. TCRdb stores this immuneACCESS table with in-frame sequences only. Part of the clones is absent; in the studies checked, under half of the shortfall reflects unresolved V genes, and no reason is known for the rest. For this sample there are tens of thousands of clones; 90% appear just once. The ten biggest clones cover approximately 0.6% of the sample. V drops 0 bases and J drops 0 bases, leaving 9 bases in between. The CDR3 spans 15 residues, from the cysteine through the phenylalanine. The kept DNA is CDR3 alone, 45 bases in frame from the first base. The germline V gene specifies SGHTA as CDR1 and FQGNSA as CDR2.

In this chain, TRBV7-2 is recombined with TRBJ2-7; TRBD2 is a weak D gene call, 6 bases matching. This TCR came from a female donor with multiple sclerosis, enrolled in a pregnancy study. This specimen was CD4+ T cells from peripheral blood mononuclear cells, taken in the first trimester of pregnancy. The DNA is as follows: TGTGCCAGCAGCTTAGCGGGGGGAGCCTCCTACGAGCAGTACTTC. Translated, it reads CASSLAGGASYEQYF.